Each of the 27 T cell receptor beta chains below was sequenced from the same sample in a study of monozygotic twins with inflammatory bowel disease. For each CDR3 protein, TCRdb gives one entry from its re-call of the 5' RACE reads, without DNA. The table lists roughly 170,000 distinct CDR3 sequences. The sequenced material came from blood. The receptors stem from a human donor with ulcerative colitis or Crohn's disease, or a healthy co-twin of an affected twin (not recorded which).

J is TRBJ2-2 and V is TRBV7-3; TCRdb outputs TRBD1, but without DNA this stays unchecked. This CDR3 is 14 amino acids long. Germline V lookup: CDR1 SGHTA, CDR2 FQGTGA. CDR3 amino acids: CASSFGQFTGELFF.

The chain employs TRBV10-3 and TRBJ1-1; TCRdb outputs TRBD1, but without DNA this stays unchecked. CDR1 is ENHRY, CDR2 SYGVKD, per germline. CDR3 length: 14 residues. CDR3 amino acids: CAIKATGRSTEAFF.

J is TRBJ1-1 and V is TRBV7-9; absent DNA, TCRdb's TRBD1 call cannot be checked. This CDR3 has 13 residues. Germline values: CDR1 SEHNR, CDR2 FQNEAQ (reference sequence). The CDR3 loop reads CASSAKTGAEAFF.

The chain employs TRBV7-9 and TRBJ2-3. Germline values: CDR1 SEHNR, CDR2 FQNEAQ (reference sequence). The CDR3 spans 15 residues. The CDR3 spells CASSYAGVLTDTQYF.

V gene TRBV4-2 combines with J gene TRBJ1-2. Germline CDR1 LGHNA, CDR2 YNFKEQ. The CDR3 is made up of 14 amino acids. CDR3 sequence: CASSPLGSSYGYTF.

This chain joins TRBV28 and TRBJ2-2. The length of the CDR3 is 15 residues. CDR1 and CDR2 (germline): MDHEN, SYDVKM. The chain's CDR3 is CASSSRQANTGELFF.

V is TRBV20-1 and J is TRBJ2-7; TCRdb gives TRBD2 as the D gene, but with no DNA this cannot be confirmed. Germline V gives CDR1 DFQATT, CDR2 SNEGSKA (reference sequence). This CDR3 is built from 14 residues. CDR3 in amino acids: CSASTLAGGYEQYF.

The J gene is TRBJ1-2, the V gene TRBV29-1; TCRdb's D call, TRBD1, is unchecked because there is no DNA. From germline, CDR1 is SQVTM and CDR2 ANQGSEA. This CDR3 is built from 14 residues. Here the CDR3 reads CSANPAQGLNGYTF.

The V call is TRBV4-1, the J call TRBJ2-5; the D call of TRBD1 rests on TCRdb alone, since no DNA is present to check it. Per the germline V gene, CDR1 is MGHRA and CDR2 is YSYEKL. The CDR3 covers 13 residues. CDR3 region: CASSQAGLETQYF.

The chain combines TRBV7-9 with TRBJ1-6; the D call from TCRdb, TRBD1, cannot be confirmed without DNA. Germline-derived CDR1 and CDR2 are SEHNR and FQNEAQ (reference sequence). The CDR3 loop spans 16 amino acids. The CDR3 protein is CASSAPAPGGNSPLHF.

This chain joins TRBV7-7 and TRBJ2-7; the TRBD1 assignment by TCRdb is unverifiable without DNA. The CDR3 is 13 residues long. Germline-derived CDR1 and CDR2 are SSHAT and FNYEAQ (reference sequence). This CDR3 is CASSTRQGSGQYF.

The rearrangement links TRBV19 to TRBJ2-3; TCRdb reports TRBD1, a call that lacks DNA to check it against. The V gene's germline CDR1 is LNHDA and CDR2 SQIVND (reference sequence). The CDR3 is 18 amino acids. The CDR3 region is CASSMGTTGGTLTDTQYF.

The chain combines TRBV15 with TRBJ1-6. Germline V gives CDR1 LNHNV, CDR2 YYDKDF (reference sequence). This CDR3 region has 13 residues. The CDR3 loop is CATSRDINSPLHF.

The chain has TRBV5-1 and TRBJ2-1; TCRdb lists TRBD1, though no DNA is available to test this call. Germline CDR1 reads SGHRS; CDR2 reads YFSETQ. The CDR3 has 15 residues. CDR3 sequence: CASSPGAPGDNEQFF. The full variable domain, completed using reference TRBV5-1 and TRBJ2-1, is KAGVTQTPRYLIKTRGQQVTLSCSPISGHRSVSWYQQTPGQGLQFLFEYFSETQRNKGNFPGRFSGRQFSNSRSEMNVSTLELGDSALYLCASSPGAPGDNEQFFGPGTRLTVL.

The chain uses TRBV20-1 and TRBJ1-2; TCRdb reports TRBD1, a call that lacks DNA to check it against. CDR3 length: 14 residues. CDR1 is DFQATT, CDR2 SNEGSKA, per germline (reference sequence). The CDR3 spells CSADRDSKFYGYTF.

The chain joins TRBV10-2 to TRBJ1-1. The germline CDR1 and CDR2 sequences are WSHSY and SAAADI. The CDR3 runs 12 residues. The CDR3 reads CASSESPTEAFF.

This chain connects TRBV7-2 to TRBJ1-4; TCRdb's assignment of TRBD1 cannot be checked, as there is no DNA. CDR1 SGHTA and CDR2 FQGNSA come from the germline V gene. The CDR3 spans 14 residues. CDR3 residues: CASSPPVRYEKLFF.

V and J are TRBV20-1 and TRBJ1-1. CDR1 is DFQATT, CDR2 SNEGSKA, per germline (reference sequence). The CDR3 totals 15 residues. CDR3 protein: CSARVWLGMNTEAFF.

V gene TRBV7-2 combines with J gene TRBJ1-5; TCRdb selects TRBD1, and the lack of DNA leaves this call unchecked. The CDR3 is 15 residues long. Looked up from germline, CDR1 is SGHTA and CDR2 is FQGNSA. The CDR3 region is CASSFTGDRGQPQHF. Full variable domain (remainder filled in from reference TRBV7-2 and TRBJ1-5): GAGVSQSPSNKVTEKGKDVELRCDPISGHTALYWYRQSLGQGLEFLIYFQGNSAPDKSGLPSDRFSAERTGGSVSTLTIQRTQQEDSAVYLCASSFTGDRGQPQHFGDGTRLSIL.

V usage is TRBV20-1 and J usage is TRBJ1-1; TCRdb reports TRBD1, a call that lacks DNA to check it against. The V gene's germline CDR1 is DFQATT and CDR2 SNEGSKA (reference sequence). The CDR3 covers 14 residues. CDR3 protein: CSAIVTGMNTEAFF.

This chain's CDR3 is CASSVLTGGYTF. The chain couples TRBV28 to TRBJ1-2. The germline V gene encodes CDR1 MDHEN and CDR2 SYDVKM. The CDR3 contains 12 residues.

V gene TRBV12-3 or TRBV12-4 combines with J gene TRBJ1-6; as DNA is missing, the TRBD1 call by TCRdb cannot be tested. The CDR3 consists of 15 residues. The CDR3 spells CASSLDSDGNSPLHF.

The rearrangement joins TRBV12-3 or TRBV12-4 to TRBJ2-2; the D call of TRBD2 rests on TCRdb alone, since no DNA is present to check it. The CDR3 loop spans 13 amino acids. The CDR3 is CASSLLGRGELFF.

CDR3 sequence reads: CSARGGVGAGYTF. V and J are TRBV20-1 and TRBJ1-2; the D call from TCRdb, TRBD1, cannot be confirmed without DNA. The CDR3 runs 13 residues. Per the germline V gene, CDR1 is DFQATT and CDR2 is SNEGSKA (reference sequence).

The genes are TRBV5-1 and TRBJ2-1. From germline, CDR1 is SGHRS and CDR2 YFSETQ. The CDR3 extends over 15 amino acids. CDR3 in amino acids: CASSRTVSSYNEQFF.

This CDR3 is CSARLDWQETQYF. This chain links TRBV20-1 with TRBJ2-5; no DNA is available, so the TRBD2 call from TCRdb remains unchecked. CDR1 and CDR2 (germline): DFQATT, SNEGSKA (reference sequence). This CDR3 comprises 13 residues.

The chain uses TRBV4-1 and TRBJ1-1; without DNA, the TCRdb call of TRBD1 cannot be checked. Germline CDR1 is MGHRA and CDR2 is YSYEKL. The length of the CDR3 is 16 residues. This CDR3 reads CASSQETRTGYTEAFF.